The table lists the clone carrying this T cell receptor (beta chain) with a count of one. Study processing details: Amplified reference gene primers provided the basis for estimating nucleated cell counts. The repertoire was sequenced with immunoSEQ multiplex PCR; TCRdb's copy has only in-frame clones and lacks some. V and J calls and clone size are as listed in that table; D and trimming were resolved from the DNA. The table shows fewer than 250,000 clones, with about 90% occurring only once. This sample was taken from a study of blood T cell repertoires in COVID-19. The wider study: Material from acute and convalescent COVID-19 was sourced from the United States, Italy and Spain.

Seattle patients were enrolled during active infection and followed longitudinally. This clonotype was obtained from a man younger than 40 with COVID-19, enrolled during active disease. Sequenced: peripheral blood.

The CDR3 here is CASSPFEGLSYEKLFF. The CDR3 DNA is TGTGCCAGTAGCCCCTTCGAGGGACTATCGTATGAAAAACTGTTTTTT. This chain connects TRBV19 to TRBJ1-4, with a weak D call TRBD1 (5 bases). CDR3 length: 16 residues. V gave up 6 bases and J gave up 6 bases, with 20 bases separating them. The germline V gene has CDR1 LNHDA and CDR2 SQIVND (reference sequence).